This TCR beta chain emerged from a study of blood T cell repertoires in COVID-19 (dated by TCRdb to 2020 to 2021). Regarding the study in general: Samples from collaborators originated in the United States, Italy and Spain and spanned both the acute and convalescent phases of COVID-19. The material from the prospective study consisted of cDNA or gDNA derived from T cells, B-cell-depleted T cells, or PBMCs. Subjects who had been exposed to COVID-19, were actively infected with it, or had recovered from it provided the deeply sampled blood TCRbeta repertoires that made up the dataset. The repertoires were released in a freely available public database intended as a resource for research on the immune response to SARS-CoV-2. The samples were drawn from two sources: the first 160 participants of the ongoing ImmuneRACE study, and over 1,000 subjects contributed by 6 global collaborators. Nearly every sample came with metadata listing a de-identified subject ID, COVID-19 status, age in years and sex. Where available, HLA class I and class II types were obtained from metadata supplied by the sample provider rather than from assay-based typing.

TCRbeta CDR3 regions were amplified from genomic DNA by means of the immunoSEQ Assay, a bias-controlled multiplex PCR. Concerning the study's data processing: The number of nucleated cells in each sample was estimated from the amplification of reference gene primers within the assay. To quantify the absolute abundance of each unique TCRbeta CDR3 rearrangement, sequence reads were collapsed and filtered. Productive Simpson clonality was computed per sample as the square root of Simpson's diversity index over productive rearrangements. Not all clones reach the TCRdb copy of this immuneACCESS table, which keeps in-frame sequences only. Checked studies attribute under half of the gap to unresolved V genes and leave the rest unexplained. For V, J and clone size, that table is used; D and trimming come from the DNA. For this sample the table gives about 78,000 clones, of which about 88% were detected only once. The ten largest clonotypes hold about 2.7% of the sample.

CDR1 and CDR2 (SGHRS, YFSETQ) derive from the germline V gene. The CDR3 has 15 amino acids, counting the end cysteine and phenylalanine. CDR3 DNA is the only sequence kept; it has 45 bases, read in frame from the first base. V ends up 3 bases short and J 2 bases short, with an unmatched junction base count of 5. A note on this clone: The clone's antigen remains unknown. One base away there is no much larger clone; base qualities are not given.

The investigation overall reported the following: The amount of clinical and demographic metadata varied by source and participant and was provided uncurated.

Whole blood was collected in K2EDTA tubes by collaborating institutions according to the institutions' own protocols. For TCRbeta analysis, collaborator samples were shipped as frozen whole blood, as isolated PBMCs, or as DNA extracted from either sample type. The sequencing sample was made of peripheral blood. The V and J segments used are TRBV5-1 and TRBJ2-5, and TRBD1 aligns with 9 junction nucleotides. The receptor was isolated from a man aged 65 to 79 with active or convalescent COVID-19. The CDR3 corresponds to CASSWAGTGQETQYF. The nucleotide sequence reads TGCGCCAGCAGCTGGGCCGGGACAGGGCAAGAGACCCAGTACTTC.